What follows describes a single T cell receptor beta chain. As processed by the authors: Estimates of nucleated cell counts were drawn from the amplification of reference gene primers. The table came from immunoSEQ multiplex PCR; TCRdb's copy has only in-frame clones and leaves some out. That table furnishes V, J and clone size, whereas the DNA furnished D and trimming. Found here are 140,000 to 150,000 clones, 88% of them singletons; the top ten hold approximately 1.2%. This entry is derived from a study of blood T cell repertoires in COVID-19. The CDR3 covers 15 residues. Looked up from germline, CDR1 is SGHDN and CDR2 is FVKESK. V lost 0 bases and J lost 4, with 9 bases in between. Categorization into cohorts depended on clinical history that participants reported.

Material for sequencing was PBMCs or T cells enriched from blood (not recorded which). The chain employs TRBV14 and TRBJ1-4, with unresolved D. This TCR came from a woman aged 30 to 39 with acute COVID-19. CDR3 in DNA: TGTGCCAGCAGCCAAGAGGAGGGAGTTAATGAAAAACTGTTTTTT. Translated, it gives CASSQEEGVNEKLFF. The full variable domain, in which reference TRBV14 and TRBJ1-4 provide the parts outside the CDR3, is EAGVTQFPSHSVIEKGQTVTLRCDPISGHDNLYWYRRVMGKEIKFLLHFVKESKQDESGMPNNRFLAERTGGTYSTLKVQPAELEDSGVYFCASSQEEGVNEKLFFGSGTQLSVL.